This T cell receptor beta chain was sequenced for a study of cytomegalovirus exposure and HLA in healthy donors. Whole-study findings and limits: First-cohort TCR clusters were later found to tend to co-occur in the 120 or so validation repertoires.

Sequenced by immunoSEQ multiplex PCR; TCRdb stores in-frame clones only, minus some. The repertoire has roughly 330,000 clones, about nine tenths of them found once; the top ten carry 0.95% to 1.5%. Comment on this clone: Its antigen is as yet unknown.

Trimming cost V 3 bases and J 4 bases, with 9 bases left between them. The germline gives CDR1 SNHLY, CDR2 FYNNEI. The CDR3 extends over 13 amino acids. This chain connects TRBV2 to TRBJ2-5; D unclear. This TCR came from a woman in her 30s in good health and CMV-seropositive. The sequenced sample consisted of PBMCs. The DNA for the CDR3 is TGTGCCAGCAGTGATTGGGCCGGAGAGACCCAGTACTTC. Translation gives CASSDWAGETQYF.